This T cell receptor (beta chain) was captured in a study of T-cell memory formation after mild COVID-19. Study-wide results and caveats: Certain responding clones were present in pre-infection memory, suggesting participation of cross-reactive memory.

TCRdb re-derived calls from the 5' RACE reads in MiXCR, one entry per CDR3 protein. Of approximately 410,000 distinct CDR3 sequences listed, around 22% are singletons. This clonotype was found a few times. Its antigen remains unidentified. The CDR3 sequence is 12 residues long. V lost 6 bases, J lost 6 bases, and 12 bases lay in between. The source material was PBMCs or a T cell subset sorted from them (not recorded which). The receptor comes from an adult woman who had mild COVID-19 (a few samples of this study predate the infection). Cell type and time point are not known. The gene calls are TRBV12-3 or TRBV12-4 and TRBJ2-7, with D maybe TRBD2 (6 bases). The CDR3 coding sequence is TGTGCCAGCAGCTCCGGGGAGGTCGAGCAGTACTTC. This gives the protein CASSSGEVEQYF.